The source of this T cell receptor (beta chain) is a study of cytomegalovirus exposure and HLA in healthy donors. Study-wide points: For TCR beta chains, V- and J-gene trimming was later linked to a missense DCLRE1C variant. For cytomegalovirus status, the classifier reportedly gave diagnoses with high specificity and sensitivity. In an earlier analysis, about 87% or about 30%: the productive usage of most TCR beta V segments.

In its sample, this clone was seen a few times. Its antigen is undetermined. PCR primers comprised 60 Vbeta and 13 Jbeta primers. Clones were sequenced by immunoSEQ multiplex PCR, and TCRdb holds only the in-frame ones, with some missing. The data hold 100,000 to 140,000 clones, with around 76% observed a single time. The CDR3 sequence is 15 residues long. Germline V gene lookup returns CDR1 MGHRA and CDR2 YSYEKL. Between the trimmed V and J ends, which lost 4 bases and 0 bases, there was a span of 10 bases. Sample: PBMCs. This rearrangement joins TRBV4-1 to TRBJ2-1; tentatively, D is TRBD1 (6 bases). The TCR sequence derives from a young man in good health and CMV-seropositive. CDR3 protein: CASSPDSFSYNEQFF. The CDR3 region has the DNA TGCGCCAGCAGCCCGGACAGTTTCTCCTACAATGAGCAGTTCTTC.